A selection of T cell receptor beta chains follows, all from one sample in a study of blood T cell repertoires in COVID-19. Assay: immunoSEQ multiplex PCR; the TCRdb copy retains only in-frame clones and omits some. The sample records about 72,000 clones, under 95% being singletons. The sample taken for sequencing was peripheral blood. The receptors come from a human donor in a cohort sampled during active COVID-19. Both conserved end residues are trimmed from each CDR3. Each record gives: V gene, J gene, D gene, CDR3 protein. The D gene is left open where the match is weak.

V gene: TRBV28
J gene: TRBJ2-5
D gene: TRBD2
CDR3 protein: ASDAREGSQETQY

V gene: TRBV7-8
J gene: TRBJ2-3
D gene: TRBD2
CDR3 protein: ASSVLAGSTDTQY

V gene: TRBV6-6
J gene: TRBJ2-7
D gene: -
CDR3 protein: ASSSAYEQY

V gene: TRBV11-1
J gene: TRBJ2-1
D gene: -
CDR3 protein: ASSSVRRFSYNEQF

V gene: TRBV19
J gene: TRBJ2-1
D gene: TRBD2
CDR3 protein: ASSIGREGSNEQF

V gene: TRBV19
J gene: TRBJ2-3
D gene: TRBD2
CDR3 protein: ASSIPQILAGADTQY

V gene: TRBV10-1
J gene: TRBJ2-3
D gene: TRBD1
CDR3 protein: ASSSGQGSDTQY

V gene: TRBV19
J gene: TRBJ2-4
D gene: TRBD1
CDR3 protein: ASSRQGWENIQY

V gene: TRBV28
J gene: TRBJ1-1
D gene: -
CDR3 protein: ASSSPTGATGGSTEAF

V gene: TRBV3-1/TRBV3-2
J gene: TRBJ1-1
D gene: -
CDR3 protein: ASSPDSNTEAF

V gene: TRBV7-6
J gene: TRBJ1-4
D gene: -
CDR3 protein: ASSEMTRLNEKLF

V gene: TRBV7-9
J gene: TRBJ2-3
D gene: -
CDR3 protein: ASSLWGELTDTQY

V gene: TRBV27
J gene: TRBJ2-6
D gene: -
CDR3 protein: ASSDKSLRANVLT

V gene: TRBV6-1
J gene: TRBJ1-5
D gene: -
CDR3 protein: ASSEASGSNQPQH

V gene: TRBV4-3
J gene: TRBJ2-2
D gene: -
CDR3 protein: ASSQEEPNTGELF

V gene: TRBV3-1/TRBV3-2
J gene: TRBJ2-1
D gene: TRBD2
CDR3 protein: ASSLGLAEIYNEQF

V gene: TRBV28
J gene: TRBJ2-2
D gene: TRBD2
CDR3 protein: ASSSHSGSGTGELF

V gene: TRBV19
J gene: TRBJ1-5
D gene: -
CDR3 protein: ASSIQVNQPQH

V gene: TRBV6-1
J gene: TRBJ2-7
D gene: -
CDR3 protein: ASSDAPGLLATAYEQY

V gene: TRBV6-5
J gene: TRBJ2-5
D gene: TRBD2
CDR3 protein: AIGTSGIETQY

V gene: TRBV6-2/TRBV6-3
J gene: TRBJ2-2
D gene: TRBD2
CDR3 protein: ASSLGGRQVVGELF

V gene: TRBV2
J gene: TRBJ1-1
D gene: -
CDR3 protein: ASSSGESGGTEAF

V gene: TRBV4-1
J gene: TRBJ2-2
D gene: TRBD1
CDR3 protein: ASSQARQGRGTGELF

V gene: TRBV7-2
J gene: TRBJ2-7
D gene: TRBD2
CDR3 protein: ASSFVTGGPAYEQY

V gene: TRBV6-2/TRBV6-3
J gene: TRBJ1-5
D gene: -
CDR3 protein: ASSRGNQPQH

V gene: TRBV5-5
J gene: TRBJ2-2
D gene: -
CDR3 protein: ASSLRSSGPGELF

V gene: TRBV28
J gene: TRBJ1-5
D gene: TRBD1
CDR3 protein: ASSLRRQGRVRQPQH

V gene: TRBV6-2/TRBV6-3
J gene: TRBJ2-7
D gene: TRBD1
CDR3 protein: ASSPGGQGDYEQY

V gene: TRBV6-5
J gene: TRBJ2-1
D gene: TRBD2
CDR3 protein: ASYPFSGSGDEQF

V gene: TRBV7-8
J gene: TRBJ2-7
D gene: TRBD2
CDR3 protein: ASSSIVTSVNYEQY

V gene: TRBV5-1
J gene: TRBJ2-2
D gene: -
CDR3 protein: ASTSTWDYTGELF

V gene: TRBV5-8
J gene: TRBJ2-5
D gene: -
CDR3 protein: ASSATGTHKY

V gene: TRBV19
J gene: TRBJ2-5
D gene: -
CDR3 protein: ASSIGPQETQY